In its sample, the clone carrying this T cell receptor beta chain was seen many times. The germline V gene encodes CDR1 DFQATT and CDR2 SNEGSKA (reference sequence). This CDR3 region has 16 residues. Trimming removed 0 bases from V and 0 bases from J, with 14 bases in between. A single record per CDR3 protein comes from TCRdb applying MiXCR to the 5' RACE reads. This table has fewer than 40,000 distinct CDR3 sequences, about 9.7% appearing once. These data belong to a study of chronic HIV infection and antiretroviral therapy. The TCR originated in an adult who had HIV and had not received antiretroviral therapy, or was an uninfected healthy control (not recorded which). The V and J genes are TRBV20-1 and TRBJ1-2, with D maybe TRBD1 (5 bases). Sequenced: peripheral blood. The CDR3, as DNA: TGCAGTGCTAGAGATGGTGGCAGGGTAGCTAACTATGGCTACACCTTC. This gives the protein CSARDGGRVANYGYTF.